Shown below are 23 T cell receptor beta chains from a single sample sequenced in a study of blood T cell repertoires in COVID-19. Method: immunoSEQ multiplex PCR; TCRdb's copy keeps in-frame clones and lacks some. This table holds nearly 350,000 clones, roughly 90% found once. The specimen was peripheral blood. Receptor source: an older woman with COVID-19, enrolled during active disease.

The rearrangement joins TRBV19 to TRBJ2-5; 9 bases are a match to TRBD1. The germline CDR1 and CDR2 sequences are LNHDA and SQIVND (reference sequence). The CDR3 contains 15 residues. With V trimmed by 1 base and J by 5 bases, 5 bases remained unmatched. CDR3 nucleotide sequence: TGTGCCAGTAGTATAGGAGGACAGGGGCGGGAGACCCAGTACTTC. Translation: CASSIGGQGRETQYF.

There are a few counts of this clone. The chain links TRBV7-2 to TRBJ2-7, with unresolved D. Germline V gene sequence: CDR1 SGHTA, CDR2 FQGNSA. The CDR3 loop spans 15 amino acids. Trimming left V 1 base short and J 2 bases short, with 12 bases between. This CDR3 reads CASSLVYATAYEQYF. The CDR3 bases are TGTGCCAGCAGCTTAGTCTATGCCACAGCCTACGAGCAGTACTTC.

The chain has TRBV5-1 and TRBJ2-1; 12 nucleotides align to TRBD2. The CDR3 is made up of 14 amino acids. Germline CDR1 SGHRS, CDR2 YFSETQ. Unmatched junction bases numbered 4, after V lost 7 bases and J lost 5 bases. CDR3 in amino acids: CASGTSGGNNEQFF. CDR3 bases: TGCGCCAGCGGTACTAGCGGGGGGAACAATGAGCAGTTCTTC.

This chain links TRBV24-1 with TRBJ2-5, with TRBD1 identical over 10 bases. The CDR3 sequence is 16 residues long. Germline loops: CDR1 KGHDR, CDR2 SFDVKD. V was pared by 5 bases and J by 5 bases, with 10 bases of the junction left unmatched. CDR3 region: CATSVAGTGVLETQYF. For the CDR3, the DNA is TGTGCCACCAGTGTTGCCGGGACAGGGGTTTTGGAGACCCAGTACTTC.

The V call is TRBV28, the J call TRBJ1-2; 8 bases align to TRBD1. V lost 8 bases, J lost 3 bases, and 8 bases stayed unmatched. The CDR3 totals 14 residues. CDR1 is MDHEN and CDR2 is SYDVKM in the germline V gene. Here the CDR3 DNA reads TGTGCCAGCGGGAGACAGGGGATAGACTATGGCTACACCTTC. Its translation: CASGRQGIDYGYTF.

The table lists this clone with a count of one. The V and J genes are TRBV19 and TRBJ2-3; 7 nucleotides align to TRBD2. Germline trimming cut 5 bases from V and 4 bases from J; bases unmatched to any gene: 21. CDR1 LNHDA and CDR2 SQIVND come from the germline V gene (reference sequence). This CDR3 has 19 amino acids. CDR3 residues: CASSFRSSGDLWGADTQYF. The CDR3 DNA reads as TGTGCCAGTAGTTTTAGGTCGAGCGGGGACCTCTGGGGGGCAGATACGCAGTATTTT.

The CDR3 DNA reads TGTGCCAGCAGCTTAGCTTACATGAACACTGAAGCTTTCTTT. Residues: CASSLAYMNTEAFF. The rearrangement joins TRBV7-7 to TRBJ1-1; D remains unclear. Trimming left V 0 bases short and J 0 bases short, with 5 bases between. Germline-derived CDR1 and CDR2 are SSHAT and FNYEAQ (reference sequence). This CDR3 contains 14 residues. The variable domain in full, completed from reference TRBV7-7 and TRBJ1-1, reads GAGVSQSPRYKVTKRGQDVTLRCDPISSHATLYWYQQALGQGPEFLTYFNYEAQPDKSGLPSDRFSAERPEGSISTLTIQRTEQRDSAMYRCASSLAYMNTEAFFGQGTRLTVV.

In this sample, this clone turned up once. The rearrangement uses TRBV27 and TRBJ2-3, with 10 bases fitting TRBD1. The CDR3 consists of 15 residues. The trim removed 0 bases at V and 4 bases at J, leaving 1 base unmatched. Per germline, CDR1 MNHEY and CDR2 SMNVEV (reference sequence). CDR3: CASSLSTGGADTQYF. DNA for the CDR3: TGTGCCAGCAGTTTATCGACAGGGGGCGCAGATACGCAGTATTTT.

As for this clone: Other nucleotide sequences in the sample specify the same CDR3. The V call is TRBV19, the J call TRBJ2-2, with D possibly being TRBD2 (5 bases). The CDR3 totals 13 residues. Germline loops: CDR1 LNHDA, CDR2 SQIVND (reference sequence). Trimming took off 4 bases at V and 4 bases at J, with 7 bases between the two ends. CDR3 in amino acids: CASSTGGTGELFF. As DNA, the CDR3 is TGTGCCAGTAGTACCGGAGGCACCGGGGAGCTGTTTTTT. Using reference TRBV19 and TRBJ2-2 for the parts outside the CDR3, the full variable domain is DGGITQSPKYLFRKEGQNVTLSCEQNLNHDAMYWYRQDPGQGLRLIYYSQIVNDFQKGDIAEGYSVSREKKESFPLTVTSAQKNPTAFYLCASSTGGTGELFFGEGSRLTVL.

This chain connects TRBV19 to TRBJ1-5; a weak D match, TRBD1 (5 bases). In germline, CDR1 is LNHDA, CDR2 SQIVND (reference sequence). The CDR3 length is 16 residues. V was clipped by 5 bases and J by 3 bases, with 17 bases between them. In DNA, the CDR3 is TGTGCCAGTAGTCCGACACTTGGGGCCTACAATCAGCCCCAGCATTTT. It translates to CASSPTLGAYNQPQHF.

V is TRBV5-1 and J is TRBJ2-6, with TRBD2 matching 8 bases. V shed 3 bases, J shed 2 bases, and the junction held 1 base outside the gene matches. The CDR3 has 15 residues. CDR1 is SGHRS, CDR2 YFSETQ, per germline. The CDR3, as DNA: TGCGCCAGCAGCTCCGGGAGGGCTGGGGCCAACGTCCTGACTTTC. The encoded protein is CASSSGRAGANVLTF.

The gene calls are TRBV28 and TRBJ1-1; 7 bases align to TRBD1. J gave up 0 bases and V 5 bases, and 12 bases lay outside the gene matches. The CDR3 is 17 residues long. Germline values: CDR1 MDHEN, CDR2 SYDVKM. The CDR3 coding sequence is TGTGCCAGCAGTCACTCCCAGGGGACAGACGTGAACACTGAAGCTTTCTTT. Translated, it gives CASSHSQGTDVNTEAFF.

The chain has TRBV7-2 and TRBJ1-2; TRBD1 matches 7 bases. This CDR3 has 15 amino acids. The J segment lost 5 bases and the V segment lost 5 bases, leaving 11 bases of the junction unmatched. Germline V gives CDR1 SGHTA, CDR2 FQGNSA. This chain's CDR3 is CASSLIPGTEYGYTF. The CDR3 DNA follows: TGTGCCAGCAGCCTCATCCCGGGGACAGAGTATGGCTACACCTTC.

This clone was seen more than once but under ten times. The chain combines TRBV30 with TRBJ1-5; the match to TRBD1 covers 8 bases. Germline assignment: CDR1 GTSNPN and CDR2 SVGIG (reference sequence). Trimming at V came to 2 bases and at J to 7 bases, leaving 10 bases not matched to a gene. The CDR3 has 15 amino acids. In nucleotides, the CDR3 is TGTGCCTGGAGTCGACCGACAGGGGCATCCCAGCCCCAGCATTTT. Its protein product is CAWSRPTGASQPQHF.

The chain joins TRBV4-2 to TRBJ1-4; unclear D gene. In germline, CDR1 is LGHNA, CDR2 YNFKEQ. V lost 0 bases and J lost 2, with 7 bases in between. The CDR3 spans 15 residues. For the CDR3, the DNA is TGTGCCAGCAGCCAAGATCCGGGGACTAATGAAAAACTGTTTTTT. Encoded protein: CASSQDPGTNEKLFF.

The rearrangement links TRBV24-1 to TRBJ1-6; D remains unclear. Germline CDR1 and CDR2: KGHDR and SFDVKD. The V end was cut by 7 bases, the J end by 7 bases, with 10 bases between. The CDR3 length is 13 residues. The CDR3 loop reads CATRGRGNSPLHF. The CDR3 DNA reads TGTGCCACCAGGGGCCGAGGGAATTCACCCCTCCACTTT.

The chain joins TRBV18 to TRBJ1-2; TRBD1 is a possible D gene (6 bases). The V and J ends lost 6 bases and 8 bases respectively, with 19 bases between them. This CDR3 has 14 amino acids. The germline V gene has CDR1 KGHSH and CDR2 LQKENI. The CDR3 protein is CASSPRGGSEGYTF. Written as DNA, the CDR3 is TGTGCCAGCTCCCCAAGGGGGGGATCGGAAGGCTACACCTTC.

The CDR3 reads CASAPGESPSSGNTIYF. The CDR3 region has the DNA TGTGCCAGCGCGCCAGGGGAGTCCCCCAGCTCTGGAAACACCATATATTTT. V and J are TRBV18 and TRBJ1-3; TRBD1 might be the D (6 bases). Trimming cost V 8 bases and J 0 bases, with 20 bases left between them. Germline V CDR1 and CDR2: KGHSH, LQKENI. The CDR3 covers 17 residues.

CDR3 protein: CASSSEPYGYTF. CDR3 in DNA: TGTGCCAGCAGCTCGGAGCCTTATGGCTACACCTTC. This chain uses TRBV5-6 with TRBJ1-2, with D unresolved. From germline, CDR1 is SGHDT and CDR2 YYEEEE. The CDR3 is 12 residues long. Trimming took 3 bases from V and 5 from J, leaving 8 bases between them.

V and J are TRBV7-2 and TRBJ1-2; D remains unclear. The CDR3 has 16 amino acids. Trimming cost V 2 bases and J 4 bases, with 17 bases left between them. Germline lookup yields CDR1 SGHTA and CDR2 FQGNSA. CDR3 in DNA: TGTGCCAGCAGCTTAAGTGGCCAGACAATAATCTATGGCTACACCTTC. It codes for CASSLSGQTIIYGYTF.

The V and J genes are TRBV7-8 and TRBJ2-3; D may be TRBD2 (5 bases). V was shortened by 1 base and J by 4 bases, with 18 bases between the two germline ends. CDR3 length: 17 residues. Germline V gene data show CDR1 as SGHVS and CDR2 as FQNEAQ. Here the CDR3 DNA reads TGTGCCAGCAGCTTAGGTTTAGGGAGAGGTGGAGCAGATACGCAGTATTTT. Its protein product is CASSLGLGRGGADTQYF.

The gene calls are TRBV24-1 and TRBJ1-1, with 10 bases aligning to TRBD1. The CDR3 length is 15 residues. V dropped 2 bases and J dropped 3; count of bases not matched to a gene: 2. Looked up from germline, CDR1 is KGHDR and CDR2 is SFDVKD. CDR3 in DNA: TGTGCCACCAGTGATTCCGGACAGGGGGACACTGAAGCTTTCTTT. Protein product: CATSDSGQGDTEAFF.

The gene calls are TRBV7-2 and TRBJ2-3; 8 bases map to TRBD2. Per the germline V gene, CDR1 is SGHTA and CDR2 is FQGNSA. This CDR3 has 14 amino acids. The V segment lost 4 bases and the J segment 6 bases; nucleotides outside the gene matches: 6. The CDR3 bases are TGTGCCAGCAGCTCGACTAGCGTCTGGGATACGCAGTATTTT. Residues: CASSSTSVWDTQYF.